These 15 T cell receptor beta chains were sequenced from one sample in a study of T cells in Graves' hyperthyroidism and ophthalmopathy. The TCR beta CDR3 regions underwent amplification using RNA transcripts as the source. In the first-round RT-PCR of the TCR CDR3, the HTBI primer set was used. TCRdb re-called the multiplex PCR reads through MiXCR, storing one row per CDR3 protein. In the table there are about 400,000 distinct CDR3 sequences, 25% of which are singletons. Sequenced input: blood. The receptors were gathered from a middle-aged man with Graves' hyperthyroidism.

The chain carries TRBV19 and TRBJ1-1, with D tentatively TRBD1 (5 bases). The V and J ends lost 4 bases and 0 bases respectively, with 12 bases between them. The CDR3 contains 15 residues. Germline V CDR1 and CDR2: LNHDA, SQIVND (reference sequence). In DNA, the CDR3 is TGTGCCAGTAGTACAGCGGGACTACTGAACACTGAAGCTTTCTTT. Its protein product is CASSTAGLLNTEAFF.

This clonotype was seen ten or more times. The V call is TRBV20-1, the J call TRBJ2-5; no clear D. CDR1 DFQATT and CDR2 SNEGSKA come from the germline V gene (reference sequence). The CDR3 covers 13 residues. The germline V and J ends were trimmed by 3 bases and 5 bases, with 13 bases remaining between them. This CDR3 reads CSASSPGVETQYF. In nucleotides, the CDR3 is TGCAGTGCTAGTTCGCCGGGCGTGGAGACCCAGTACTTC.

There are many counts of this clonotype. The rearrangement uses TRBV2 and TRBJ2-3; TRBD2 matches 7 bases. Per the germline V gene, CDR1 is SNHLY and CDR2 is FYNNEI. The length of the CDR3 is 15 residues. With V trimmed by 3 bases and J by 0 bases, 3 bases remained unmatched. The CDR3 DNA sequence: TGTGCCAGCAGTGAGGTAGCGGGCAGCACAGATACGCAGTATTTT. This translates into CASSEVAGSTDTQYF.

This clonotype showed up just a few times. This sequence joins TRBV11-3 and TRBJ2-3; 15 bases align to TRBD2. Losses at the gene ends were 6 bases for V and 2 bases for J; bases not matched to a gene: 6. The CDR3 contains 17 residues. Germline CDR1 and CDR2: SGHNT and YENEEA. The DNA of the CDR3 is TGTGCCAGCAGAGGGACTAGCGGGAGGCCCATCACAGATACGCAGTATTTT. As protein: CASRGTSGRPITDTQYF.

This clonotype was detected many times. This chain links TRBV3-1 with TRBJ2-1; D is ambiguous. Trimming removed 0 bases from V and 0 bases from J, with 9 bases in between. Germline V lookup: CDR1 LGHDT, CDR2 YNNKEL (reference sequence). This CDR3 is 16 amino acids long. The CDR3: CASSQDNTHSYNEQFF. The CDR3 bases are TGTGCCAGCAGCCAAGATAATACCCACTCCTACAATGAGCAGTTCTTC.

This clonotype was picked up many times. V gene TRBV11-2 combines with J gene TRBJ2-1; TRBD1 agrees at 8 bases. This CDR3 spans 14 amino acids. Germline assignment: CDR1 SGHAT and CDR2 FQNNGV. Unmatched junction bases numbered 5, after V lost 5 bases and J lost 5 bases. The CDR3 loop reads CASSPTGVNNEQFF. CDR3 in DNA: TGTGCCAGCAGCCCGACAGGGGTGAACAATGAGCAGTTCTTC.

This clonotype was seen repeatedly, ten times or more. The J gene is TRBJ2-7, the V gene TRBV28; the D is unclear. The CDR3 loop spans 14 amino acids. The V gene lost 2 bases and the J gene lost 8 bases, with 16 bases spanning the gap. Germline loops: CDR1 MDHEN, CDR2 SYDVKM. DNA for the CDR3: TGTGCCAGCAGTTTAATCAGTACCACTTGGAAGCAGTACTTC. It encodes CASSLISTTWKQYF. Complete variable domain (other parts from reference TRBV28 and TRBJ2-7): DVKVTQSSRYLVKRTGEKVFLECVQDMDHENMFWYRQDPGLGLRLIYFSYDVKMKEKGDIPEGYSVSREKKERFSLILESASTNQTSMYLCASSLISTTWKQYFGPGTRLTVT.

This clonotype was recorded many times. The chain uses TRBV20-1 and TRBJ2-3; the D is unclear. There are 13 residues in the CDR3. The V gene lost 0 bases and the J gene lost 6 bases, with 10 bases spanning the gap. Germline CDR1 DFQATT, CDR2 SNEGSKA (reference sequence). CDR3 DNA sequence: TGCAGTGCTAGAGAGTTACTACGGGATACGCAGTATTTT. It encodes CSARELLRDTQYF.

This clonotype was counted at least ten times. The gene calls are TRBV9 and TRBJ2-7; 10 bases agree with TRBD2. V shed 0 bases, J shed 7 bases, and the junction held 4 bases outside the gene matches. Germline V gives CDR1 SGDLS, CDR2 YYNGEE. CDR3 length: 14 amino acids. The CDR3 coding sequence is TGTGCCAGCAGCGTAGGACTAGCGGGTTGGGAGCAGTACTTC. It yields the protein CASSVGLAGWEQYF.

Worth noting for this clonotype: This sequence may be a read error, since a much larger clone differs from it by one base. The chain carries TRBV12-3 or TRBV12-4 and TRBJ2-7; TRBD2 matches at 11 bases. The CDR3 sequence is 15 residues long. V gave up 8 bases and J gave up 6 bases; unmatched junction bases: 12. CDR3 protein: CASGPLAGGMGEQYF. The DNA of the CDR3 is TGTGCCAGCGGTCCCCTAGCGGGAGGTATGGGCGAGCAGTACTTC.

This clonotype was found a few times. The CDR3 coding sequence is TGTGCCAGCAGTACAGGTCCGATCCAAGAGACCCAGTACTTC. It yields the protein CASSTGPIQETQYF. This sequence joins TRBV6-1 and TRBJ2-5; the D gene is possibly TRBD1 (5 bases). From germline, CDR1 is MNHNS and CDR2 SASEGT. The CDR3 contains 14 residues. Trimming shortened V by 5 bases and J by 1 base, and 11 bases separated the two germline ends.

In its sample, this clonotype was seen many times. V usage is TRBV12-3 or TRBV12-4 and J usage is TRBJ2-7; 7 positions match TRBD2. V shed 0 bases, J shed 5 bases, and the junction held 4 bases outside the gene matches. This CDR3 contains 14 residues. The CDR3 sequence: CASSLAGGPNEQYF. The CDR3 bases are TGTGCCAGCAGTTTAGCGGGAGGGCCAAACGAGCAGTACTTC.

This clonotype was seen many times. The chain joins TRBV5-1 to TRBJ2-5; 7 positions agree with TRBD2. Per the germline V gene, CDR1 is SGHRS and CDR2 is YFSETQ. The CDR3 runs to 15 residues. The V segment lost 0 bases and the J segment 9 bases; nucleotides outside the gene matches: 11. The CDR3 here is CASSLEAGAVRSQYF. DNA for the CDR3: TGCGCCAGCAGCTTGGAGGCGGGAGCTGTTAGGTCCCAGTACTTC.

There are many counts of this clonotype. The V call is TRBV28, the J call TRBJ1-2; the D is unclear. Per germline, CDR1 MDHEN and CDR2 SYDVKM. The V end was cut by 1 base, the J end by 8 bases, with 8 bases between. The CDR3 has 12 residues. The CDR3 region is CASSLYRGGYTF. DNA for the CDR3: TGTGCCAGCAGTTTATATCGGGGAGGCTACACCTTC.

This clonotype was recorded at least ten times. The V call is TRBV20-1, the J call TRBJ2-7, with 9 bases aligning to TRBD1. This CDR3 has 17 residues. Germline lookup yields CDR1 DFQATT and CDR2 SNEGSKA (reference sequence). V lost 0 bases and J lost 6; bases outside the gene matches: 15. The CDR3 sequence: CSAREANRGRPEGEQYF. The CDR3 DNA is TGCAGTGCTAGAGAGGCAAACAGGGGGCGCCCCGAGGGCGAGCAGTACTTC.